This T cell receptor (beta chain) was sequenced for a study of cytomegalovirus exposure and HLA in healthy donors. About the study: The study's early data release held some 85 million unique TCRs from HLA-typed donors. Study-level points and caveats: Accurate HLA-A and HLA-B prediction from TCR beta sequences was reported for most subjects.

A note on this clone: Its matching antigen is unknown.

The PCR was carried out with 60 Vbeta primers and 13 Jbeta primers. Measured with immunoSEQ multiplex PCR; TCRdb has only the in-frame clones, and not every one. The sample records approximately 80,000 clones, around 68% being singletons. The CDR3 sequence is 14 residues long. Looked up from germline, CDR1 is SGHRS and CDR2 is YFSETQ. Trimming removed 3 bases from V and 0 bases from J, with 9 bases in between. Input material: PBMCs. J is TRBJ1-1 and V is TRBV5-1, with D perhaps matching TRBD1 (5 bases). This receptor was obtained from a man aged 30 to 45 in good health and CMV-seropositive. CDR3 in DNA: TGCGCCAGCAGCTCGGACACCCTGAACACTGAAGCTTTCTTT. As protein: CASSSDTLNTEAFF.